This T cell receptor beta chain appears in the sequencing data of a study of OX40 agonist ivuxolimab in advanced cancers. Regarding the complete study: Ivuxolimab was an agonistic, fully human IgG2 monoclonal antibody directed against OX40 (CD134), a costimulatory receptor. Intravenous ivuxolimab was administered to patients every 2 weeks at six dose levels: 0.01, 0.1, 0.3, 1.5, 3 and 10 mg/kg. A male proportion of under 85% and a mean age of about 60 years, ranging from about 20 to 80, were recorded for the dose-escalation cohort. The paper reports the monotherapy dose-escalation portion (N of about 50 patients) of the phase I ivuxolimab trial. Partial responses occurred in three dose-escalation patients: two with cutaneous melanoma and one with hepatocellular carcinoma. Of the roughly 54 patients in dose escalation, around 19 had hepatocellular carcinoma, some 15 had melanoma, 9 had renal cell carcinoma and 9 had head and neck cancer. Peripheral TCRbeta sequencing aimed to test whether ivuxolimab altered TCR sequence diversity and caused clonal T-cell expansion. Patients were allowed to have had prior anti-PD-1, anti-PD-L1 or anti-CTLA-4 therapy, and around 40% of the dose-escalation patients had previously received checkpoint inhibitors.

Concerning this clone itself: What antigen it recognizes has not been identified. No much larger clone is present one base from it, and per-base qualities are unavailable.

The trial excluded patients who had a history of autoimmune disease or were on systemic immunosuppression. In every dose cohort, peripheral blood was drawn for TCR sequencing at baseline, cycle 4 day 1, and cycle 7 day 1. Samples were obtained from an open-label, multicenter, first-in-human phase I dose-escalation trial of ivuxolimab. Adults with locally advanced or metastatic melanoma, renal cell carcinoma, hepatocellular carcinoma or head and neck squamous cell carcinoma were enrolled in the trial. Before TCR sequencing, CD4+ T cells and CD8+ T cells from peripheral blood were sorted into separate populations. The research as a whole found: Clonal expansion of both CD4+ and CD8+ blood T cells was observed from baseline to week 6 at doses 0.1 to 3.0 mg/kg. After ivuxolimab, more expanded clones were found on average in CD8+ T cells than in CD4+ T cells. Partial responders in the 0.1-3.0 mg/kg groups had among the lowest normalized peripheral clonal expansion, especially among CD8+ T cells. The antigen specificity of the peripheral T cells that underwent clonal expansion was not determined. Low levels of normalized T-cell clonal expansion were also shown by some nonresponding patients.

Genomic DNA was extracted from sorted cells for sequencing of the TCRbeta CDR3 region. TCRbeta CDR3 regions were sequenced using the immunoSEQ Assay. Here the immuneACCESS table is served through TCRdb, limited to in-frame sequences with V and J called. Missing clones are a known gap in these copies; in checked studies unresolved V genes cover under half, and the rest lacks a known reason. The sample contains some 30,000 clones, roughly 91% of them found a single time. The ten largest clones capture 8% to 9.5% of the sample. The trim is 0 bases for V and 3 bases for J, with a gap of 10 bases between the germline ends. The CDR3 covers 14 residues, taking in both the cysteine and the phenylalanine. Only the CDR3 region is kept as DNA, spanning 42 bases read in frame from base 1. CDR1 SGDLS and CDR2 YYNGEE are derived from the germline V gene.

The sequence was obtained from an adult with an advanced solid tumor such as melanoma, head and neck, liver or kidney cancer. The chain employs TRBV9 and TRBJ2-7, with a weak D call of TRBD2 (6 bases match). The sequenced sample was CD4+ or CD8+ T cells sorted from blood, obtained in a trial of the OX40 agonist ivuxolimab. The CDR3 region has the sequence CASSVGLADYEQYF. The nucleotides are TGTGCCAGCAGCGTAGGATTAGCGGACTACGAGCAGTACTTC.